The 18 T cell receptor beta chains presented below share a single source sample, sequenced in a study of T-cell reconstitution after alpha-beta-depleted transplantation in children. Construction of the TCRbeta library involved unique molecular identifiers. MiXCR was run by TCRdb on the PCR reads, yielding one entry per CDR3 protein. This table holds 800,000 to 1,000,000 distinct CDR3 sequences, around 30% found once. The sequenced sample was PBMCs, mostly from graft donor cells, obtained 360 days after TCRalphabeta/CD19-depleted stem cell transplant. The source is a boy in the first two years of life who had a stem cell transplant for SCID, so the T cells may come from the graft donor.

The CDR3 coding sequence is TGTGCCACCAGTGATAGTGGGACAGGGTCCGGGGAGCTGTTTTTT. It is translated as CATSDSGTGSGELFF. The rearrangement joins TRBV24-1 to TRBJ2-2; 9 bases map to TRBD1. The CDR3 runs 15 residues. J lost 6 bases, V lost 3 bases, and 4 bases had no gene match. CDR1 is KGHDR and CDR2 is SFDVKD in the germline V gene.

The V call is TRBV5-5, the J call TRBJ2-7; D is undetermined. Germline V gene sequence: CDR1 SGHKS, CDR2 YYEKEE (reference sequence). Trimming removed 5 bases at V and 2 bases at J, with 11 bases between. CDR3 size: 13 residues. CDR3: CASSFYRAYEQYF. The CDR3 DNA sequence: TGTGCCAGCAGTTTTTACCGGGCCTACGAGCAGTACTTC.

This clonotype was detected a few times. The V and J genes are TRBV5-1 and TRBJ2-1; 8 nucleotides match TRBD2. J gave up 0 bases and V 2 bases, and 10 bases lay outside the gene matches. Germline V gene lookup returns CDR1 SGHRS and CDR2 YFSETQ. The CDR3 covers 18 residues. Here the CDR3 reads CASSFIRSGGDSYNEQFF. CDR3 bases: TGCGCCAGCAGCTTCATTAGATCCGGGGGGGACTCCTACAATGAGCAGTTCTTC. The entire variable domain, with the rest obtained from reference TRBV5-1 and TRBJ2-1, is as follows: KAGVTQTPRYLIKTRGQQVTLSCSPISGHRSVSWYQQTPGQGLQFLFEYFSETQRNKGNFPGRFSGRQFSNSRSEMNVSTLELGDSALYLCASSFIRSGGDSYNEQFFGPGTRLTVL.

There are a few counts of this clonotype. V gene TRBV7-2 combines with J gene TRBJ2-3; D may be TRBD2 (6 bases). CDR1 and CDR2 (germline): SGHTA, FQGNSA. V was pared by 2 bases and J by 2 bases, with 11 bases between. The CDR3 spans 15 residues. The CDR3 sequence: CASSLRRGNTDTQYF. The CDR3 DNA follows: TGTGCCAGCAGCTTAAGGCGGGGCAACACAGATACGCAGTATTTT.

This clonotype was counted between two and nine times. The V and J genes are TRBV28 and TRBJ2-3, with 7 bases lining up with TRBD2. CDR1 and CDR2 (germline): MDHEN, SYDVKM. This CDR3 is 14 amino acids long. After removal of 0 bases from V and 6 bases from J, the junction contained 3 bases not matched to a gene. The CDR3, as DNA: TGTGCCAGCAGTTTATGGCAGGGAGGGGATACGCAGTATTTT. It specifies CASSLWQGGDTQYF.

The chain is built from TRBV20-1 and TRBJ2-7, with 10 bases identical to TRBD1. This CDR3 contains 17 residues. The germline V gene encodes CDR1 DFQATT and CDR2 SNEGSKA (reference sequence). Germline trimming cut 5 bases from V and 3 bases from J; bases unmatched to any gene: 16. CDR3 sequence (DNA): TGCAGTGCTCATATCCCCGTCGGGACAGGGGACGACTACGAGCAGTACTTC. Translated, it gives CSAHIPVGTGDDYEQYF.

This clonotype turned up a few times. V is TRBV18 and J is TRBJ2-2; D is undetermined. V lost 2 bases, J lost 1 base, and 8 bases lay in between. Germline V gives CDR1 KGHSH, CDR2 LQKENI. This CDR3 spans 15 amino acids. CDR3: CASSPGPGNTGELFF. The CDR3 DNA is TGTGCCAGCTCACCAGGTCCAGGGAACACCGGGGAGCTGTTTTTT.

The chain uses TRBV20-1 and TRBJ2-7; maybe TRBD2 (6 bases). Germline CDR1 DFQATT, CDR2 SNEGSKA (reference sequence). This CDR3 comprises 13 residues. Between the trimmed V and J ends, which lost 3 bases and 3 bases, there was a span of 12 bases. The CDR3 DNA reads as TGCAGTGCTAGTTGGGCGGGGAACTACGAGCAGTACTTC. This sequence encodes CSASWAGNYEQYF.

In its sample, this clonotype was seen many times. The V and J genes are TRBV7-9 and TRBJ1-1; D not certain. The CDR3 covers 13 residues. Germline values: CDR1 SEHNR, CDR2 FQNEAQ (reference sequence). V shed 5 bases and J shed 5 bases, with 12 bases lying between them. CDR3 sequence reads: CASSQDAGTEAFF. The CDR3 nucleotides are TGTGCCAGCAGCCAAGACGCAGGTACTGAAGCTTTCTTT.

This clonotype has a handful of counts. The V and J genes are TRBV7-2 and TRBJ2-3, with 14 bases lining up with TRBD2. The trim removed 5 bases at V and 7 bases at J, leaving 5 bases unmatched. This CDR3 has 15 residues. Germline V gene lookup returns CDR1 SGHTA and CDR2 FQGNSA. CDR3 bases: TGTGCCAGCAGCATCGGGACTAGCGGGGGATATACGCAGTATTTT. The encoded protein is CASSIGTSGGYTQYF.

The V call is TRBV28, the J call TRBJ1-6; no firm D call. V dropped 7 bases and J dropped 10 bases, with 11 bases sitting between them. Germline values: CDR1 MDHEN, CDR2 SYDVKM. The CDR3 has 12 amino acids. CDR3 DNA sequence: TGTGCCAGCATCAAAACCGGCTCACCCCTCCACTTT. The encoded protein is CASIKTGSPLHF.

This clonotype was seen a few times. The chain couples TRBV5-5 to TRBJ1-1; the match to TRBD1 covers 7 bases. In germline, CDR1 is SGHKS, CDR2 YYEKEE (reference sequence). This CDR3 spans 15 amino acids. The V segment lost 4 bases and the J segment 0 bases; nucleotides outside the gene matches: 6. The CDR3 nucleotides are TGTGCCAGCAGCGCCCACAGGGGATTGAACACTGAAGCTTTCTTT. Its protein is CASSAHRGLNTEAFF.

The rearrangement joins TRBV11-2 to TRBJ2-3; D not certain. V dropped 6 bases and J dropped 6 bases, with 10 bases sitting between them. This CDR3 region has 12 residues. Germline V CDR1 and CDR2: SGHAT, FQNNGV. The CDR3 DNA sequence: TGTGCCAGCAGTCCGGCATCGGATACGCAGTATTTT. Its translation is CASSPASDTQYF. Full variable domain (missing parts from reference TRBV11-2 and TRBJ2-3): EAGVAQSPRYKIIEKRQSVAFWCNPISGHATLYWYQQILGQGPKLLIQFQNNGVVDDSQLPKDRFSAERLKGVDSTLKIQPAKLEDSAVYLCASSPASDTQYFGPGTRLTVL.

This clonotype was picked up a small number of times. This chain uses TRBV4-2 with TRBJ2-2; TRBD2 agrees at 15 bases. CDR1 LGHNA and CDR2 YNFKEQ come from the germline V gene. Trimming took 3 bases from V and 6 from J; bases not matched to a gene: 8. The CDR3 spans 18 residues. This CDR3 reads CASSHYGLAGGPPGELFF. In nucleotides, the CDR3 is TGTGCCAGCAGCCACTATGGACTAGCGGGGGGGCCTCCCGGGGAGCTGTTTTTT.

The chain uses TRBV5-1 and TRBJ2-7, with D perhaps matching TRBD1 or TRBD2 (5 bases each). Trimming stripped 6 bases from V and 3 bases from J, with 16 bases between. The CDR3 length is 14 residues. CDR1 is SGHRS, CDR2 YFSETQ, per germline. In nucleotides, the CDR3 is TGCGCCAGCAAACTCTCAGGGAGAGGCTACGAGCAGTACTTC. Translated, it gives CASKLSGRGYEQYF.

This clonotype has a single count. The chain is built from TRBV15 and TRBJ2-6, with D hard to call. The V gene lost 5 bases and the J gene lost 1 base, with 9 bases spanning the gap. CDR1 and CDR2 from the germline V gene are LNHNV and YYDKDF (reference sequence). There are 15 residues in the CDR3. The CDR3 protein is CATSRPSSGANVLTF. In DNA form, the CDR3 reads TGTGCCACCAGCCGCCCGAGTTCTGGGGCCAACGTCCTGACTTTC.

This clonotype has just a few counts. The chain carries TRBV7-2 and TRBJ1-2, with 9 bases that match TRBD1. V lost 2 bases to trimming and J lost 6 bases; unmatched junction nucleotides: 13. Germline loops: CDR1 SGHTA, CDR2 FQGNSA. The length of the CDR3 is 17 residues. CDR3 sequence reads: CASSLKYVRDRENGYTF. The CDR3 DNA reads TGTGCCAGCAGCTTAAAGTACGTCCGGGACAGGGAGAATGGCTACACCTTC.

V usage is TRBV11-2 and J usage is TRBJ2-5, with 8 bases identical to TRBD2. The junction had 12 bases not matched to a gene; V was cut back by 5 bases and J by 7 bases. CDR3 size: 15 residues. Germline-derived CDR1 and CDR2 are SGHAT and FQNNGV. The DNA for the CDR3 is TGTGCCAGCAGCCCAATGGGCGGGGGGCTTGTGACCCAGTACTTC. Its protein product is CASSPMGGGLVTQYF.